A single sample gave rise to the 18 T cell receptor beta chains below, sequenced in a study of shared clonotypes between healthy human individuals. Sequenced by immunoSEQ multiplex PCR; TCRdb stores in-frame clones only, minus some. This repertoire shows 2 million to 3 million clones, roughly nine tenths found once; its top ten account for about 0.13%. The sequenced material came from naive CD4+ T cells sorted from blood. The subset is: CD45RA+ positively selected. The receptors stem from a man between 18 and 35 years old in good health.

In DNA form, the CDR3 reads TGCGCCAGCAGCCAAGCCCGGAGAAACACCATATATTTT. It is translated as CASSQARRNTIYF. V gene TRBV4-3 combines with J gene TRBJ1-3; D is unclear. Trimming took 1 base from V and 5 from J, leaving 6 bases between them. Germline assignment: CDR1 LGHNA and CDR2 YSLEER. This CDR3 is built from 13 residues.

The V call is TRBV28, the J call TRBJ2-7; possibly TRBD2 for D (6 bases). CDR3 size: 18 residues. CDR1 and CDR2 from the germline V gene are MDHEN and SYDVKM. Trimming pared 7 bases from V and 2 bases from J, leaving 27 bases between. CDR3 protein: CASTPSGLTNRNPYEQYF. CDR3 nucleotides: TGTGCCAGCACCCCATCGGGACTCACGAATCGTAACCCCTACGAGCAGTACTTC.

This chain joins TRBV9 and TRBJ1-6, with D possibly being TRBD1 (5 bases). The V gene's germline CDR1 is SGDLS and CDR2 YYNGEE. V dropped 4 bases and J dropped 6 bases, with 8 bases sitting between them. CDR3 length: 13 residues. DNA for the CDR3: TGTGCCAGCAGCCGGGACGGTAATTCACCCCTCCACTTT. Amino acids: CASSRDGNSPLHF.

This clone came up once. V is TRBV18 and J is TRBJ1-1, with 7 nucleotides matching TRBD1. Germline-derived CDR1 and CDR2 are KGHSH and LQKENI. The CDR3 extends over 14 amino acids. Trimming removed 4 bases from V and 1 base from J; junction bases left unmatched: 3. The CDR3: CASSHDRANTEAFF. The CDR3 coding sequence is TGTGCCAGCTCACACGACAGGGCGAACACTGAAGCTTTCTTT.

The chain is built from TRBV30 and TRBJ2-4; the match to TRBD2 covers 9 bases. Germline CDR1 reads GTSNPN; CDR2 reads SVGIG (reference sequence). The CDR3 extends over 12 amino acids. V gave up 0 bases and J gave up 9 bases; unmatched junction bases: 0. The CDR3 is CAWSVAGGIQYF. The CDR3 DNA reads TGTGCCTGGAGTGTAGCGGGGGGCATTCAGTACTTC.

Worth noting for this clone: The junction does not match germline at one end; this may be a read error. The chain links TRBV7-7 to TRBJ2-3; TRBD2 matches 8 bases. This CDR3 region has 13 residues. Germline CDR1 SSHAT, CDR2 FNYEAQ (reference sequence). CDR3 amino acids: CASSFSSGDTQYF. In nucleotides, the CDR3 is TGTGCTAGCAGCTTTTCTAGCGGGGATACGCAGTATTTT.

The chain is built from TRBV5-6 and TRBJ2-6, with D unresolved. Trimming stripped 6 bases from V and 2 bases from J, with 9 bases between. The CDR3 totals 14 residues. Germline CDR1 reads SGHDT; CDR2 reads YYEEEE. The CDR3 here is CASTRVAGANVLTF. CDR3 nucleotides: TGTGCCAGCACAAGGGTGGCTGGGGCCAACGTCCTGACTTTC.

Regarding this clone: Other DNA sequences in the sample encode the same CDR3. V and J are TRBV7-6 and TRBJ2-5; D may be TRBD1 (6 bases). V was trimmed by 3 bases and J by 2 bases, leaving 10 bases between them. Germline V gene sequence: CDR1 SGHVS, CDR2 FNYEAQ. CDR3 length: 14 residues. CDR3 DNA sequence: TGTGCCAGCAGCTTTACAGGGAAGCAAGAGACCCAGTACTTC. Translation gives CASSFTGKQETQYF.

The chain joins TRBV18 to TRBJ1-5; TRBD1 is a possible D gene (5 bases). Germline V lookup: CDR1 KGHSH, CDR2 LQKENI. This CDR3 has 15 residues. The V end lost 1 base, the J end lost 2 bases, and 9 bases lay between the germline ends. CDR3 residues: CASSPLGDGNQPQHF. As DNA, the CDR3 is TGTGCCAGCTCACCACTAGGGGATGGCAATCAGCCCCAGCATTTT.

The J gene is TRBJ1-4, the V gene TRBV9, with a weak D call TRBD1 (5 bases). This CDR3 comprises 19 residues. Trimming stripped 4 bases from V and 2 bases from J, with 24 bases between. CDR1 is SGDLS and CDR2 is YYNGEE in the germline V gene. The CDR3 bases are TGTGCCAGCAGCAACCCTATCCGGGACGAGTGGGCGACTAATGAAAAACTGTTTTTT. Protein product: CASSNPIRDEWATNEKLFF.

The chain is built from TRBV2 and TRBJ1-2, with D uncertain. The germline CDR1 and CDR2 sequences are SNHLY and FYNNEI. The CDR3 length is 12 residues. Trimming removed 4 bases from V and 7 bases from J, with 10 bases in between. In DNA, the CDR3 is TGTGCCAGCAGTGTCTTGTTAGGTGGCTACACCTTC. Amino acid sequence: CASSVLLGGYTF.

CDR3 sequence reads: CASSLEGIGYSPLHF. As DNA, the CDR3 is TGCGCCAGCAGCTTGGAGGGGATTGGTTATTCACCCCTCCACTTT. V gene TRBV5-1 combines with J gene TRBJ1-6; the D gene is possibly TRBD1 (5 bases). The CDR3 is 15 amino acids. Trimming left V 0 bases short and J 8 bases short, with 12 bases between. CDR1 is SGHRS, CDR2 YFSETQ, per germline.

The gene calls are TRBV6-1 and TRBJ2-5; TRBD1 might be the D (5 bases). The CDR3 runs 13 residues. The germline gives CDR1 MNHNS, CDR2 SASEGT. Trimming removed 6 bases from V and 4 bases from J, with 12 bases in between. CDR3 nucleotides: TGTGCCAGCAGGGATAGGACAATAGAGACCCAGTACTTC. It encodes CASRDRTIETQYF.

The CDR3 here is CATSLGFIGKNIQYF. CDR3 nucleotide sequence: TGTGCCACCAGCTTGGGGTTCATTGGCAAAAACATTCAGTACTTC. The chain has TRBV15 and TRBJ2-4; no definite D call. V was clipped by 5 bases and J by 3 bases, with 14 bases between them. Germline loops: CDR1 LNHNV, CDR2 YYDKDF (reference sequence). The CDR3 consists of 15 residues.

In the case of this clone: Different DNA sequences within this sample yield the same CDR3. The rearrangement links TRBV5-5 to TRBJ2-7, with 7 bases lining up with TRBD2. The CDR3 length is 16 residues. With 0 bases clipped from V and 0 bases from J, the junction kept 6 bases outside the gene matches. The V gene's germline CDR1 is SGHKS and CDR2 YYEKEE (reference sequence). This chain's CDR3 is CASSLGLAGSSYEQYF. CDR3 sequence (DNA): TGTGCCAGCAGCTTGGGGTTAGCGGGCAGCTCCTACGAGCAGTACTTC.

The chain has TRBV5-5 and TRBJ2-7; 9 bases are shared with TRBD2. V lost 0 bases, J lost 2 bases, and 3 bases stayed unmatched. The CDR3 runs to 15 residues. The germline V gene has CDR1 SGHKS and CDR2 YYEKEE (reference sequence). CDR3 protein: CASSLEAGGAYEQYF. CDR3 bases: TGTGCCAGCAGCTTGGAGGCGGGAGGGGCCTACGAGCAGTACTTC. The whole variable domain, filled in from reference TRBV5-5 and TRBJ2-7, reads DAGVTQSPTHLIKTRGQQVTLRCSPISGHKSVSWYQQVLGQGPQFIFQYYEKEERGRGNFPDRFSARQFPNYSSELNVNALLLGDSALYLCASSLEAGGAYEQYFGPGTRLTVT.

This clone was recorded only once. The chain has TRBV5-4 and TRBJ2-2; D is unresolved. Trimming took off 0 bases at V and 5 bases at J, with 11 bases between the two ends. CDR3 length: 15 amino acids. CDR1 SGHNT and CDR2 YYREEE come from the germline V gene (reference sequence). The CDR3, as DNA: TGTGCCAGCAGCTTGGGAGGACGGACGACCGGGGAGCTGTTTTTT. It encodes CASSLGGRTTGELFF. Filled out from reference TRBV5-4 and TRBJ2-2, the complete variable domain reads ETGVTQSPTHLIKTRGQQVTLRCSSQSGHNTVSWYQQALGQGPQFIFQYYREEENGRGNFPPRFSGLQFPNYSSELNVNALELDDSALYLCASSLGGRTTGELFFGEGSRLTVL.

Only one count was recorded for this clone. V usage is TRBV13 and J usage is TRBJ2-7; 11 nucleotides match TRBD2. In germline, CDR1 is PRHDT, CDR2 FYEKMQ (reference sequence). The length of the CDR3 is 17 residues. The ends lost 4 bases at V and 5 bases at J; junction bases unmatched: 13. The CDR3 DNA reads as TGTGCCAGCAGCTCCACAGGGGAACTAGCGGGAGCTAACGAGCAGTACTTC. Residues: CASSSTGELAGANEQYF.